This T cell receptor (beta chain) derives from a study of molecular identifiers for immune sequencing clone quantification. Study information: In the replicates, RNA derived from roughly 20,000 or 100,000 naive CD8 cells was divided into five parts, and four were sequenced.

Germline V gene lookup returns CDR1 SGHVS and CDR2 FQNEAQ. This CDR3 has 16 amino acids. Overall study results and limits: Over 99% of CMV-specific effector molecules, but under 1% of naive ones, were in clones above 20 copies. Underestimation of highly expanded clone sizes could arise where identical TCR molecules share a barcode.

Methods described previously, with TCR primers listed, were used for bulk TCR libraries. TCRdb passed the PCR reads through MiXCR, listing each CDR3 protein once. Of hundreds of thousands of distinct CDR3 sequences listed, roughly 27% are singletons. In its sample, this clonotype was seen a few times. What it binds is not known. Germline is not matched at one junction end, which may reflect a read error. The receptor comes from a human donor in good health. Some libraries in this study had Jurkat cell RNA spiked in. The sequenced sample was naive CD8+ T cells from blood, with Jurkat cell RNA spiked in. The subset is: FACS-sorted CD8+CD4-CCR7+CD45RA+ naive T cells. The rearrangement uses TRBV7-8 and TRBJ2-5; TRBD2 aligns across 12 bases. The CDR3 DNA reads TGTGCCAGCACCCTACTAGCGGGGGGCTTCCAAGAGCCCCAGTACTTC. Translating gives CASTLLAGGFQEPQYF.